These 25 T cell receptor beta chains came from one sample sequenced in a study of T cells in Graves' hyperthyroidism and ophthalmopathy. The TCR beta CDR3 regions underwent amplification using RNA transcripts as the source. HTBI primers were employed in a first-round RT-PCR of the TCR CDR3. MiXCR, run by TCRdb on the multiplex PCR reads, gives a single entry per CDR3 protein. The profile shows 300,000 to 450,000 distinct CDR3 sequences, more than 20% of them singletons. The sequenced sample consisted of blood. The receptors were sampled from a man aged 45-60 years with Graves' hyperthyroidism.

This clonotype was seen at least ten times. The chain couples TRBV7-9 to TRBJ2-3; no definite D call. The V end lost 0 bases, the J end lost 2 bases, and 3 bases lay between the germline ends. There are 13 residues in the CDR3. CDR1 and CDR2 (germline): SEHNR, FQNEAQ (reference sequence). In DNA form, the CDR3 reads TGTGCCAGCAGCTTAGCATTCACAGATACGCAGTATTTT. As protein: CASSLAFTDTQYF.

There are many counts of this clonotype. The CDR3 bases are TGTGCCAGCTCACTATATGGAACGGCTAGCACAGATACGCAGTATTTT. This encodes CASSLYGTASTDTQYF. The chain employs TRBV18 and TRBJ2-3; D unresolved. Germline V lookup: CDR1 KGHSH, CDR2 LQKENI. Trimming shortened V by 4 bases and J by 0 bases, and 14 bases separated the two germline ends. This CDR3 is built from 16 residues.

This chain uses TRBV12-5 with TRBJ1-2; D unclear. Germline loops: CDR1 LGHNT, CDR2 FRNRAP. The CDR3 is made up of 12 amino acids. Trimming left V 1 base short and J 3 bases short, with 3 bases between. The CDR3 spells CASGLDHYGYTF. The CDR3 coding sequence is TGTGCTAGTGGTTTGGATCACTATGGCTACACCTTC.

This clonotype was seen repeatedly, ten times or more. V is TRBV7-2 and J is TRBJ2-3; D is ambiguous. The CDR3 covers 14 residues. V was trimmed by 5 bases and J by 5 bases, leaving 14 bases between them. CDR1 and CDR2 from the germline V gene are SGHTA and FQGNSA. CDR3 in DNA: TGTGCCAGCAGCGCGTCACCAGGCAGAGATACGCAGTATTTT. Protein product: CASSASPGRDTQYF.

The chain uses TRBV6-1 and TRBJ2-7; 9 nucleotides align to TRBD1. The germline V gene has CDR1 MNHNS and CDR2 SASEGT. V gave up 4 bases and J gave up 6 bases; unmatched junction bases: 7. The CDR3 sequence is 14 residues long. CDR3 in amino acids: CASSAQGAICEQYF. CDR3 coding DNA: TGTGCCAGCAGTGCACAGGGGGCAATCTGCGAGCAGTACTTC.

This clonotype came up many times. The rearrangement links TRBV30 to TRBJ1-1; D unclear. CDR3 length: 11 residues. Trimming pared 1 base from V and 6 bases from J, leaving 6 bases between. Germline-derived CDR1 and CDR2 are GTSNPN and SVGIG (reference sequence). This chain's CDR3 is CAWSAHSEAFF. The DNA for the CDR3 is TGTGCCTGGAGTGCACACTCTGAAGCTTTCTTT.

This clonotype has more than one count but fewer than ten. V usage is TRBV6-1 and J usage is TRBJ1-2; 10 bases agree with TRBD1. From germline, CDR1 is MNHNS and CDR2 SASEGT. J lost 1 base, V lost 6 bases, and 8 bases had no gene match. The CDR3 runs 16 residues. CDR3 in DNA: TGTGCCAGCAGGGCGGGACAGGGGATCTTTAACTATGGCTACACCTTC. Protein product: CASRAGQGIFNYGYTF.

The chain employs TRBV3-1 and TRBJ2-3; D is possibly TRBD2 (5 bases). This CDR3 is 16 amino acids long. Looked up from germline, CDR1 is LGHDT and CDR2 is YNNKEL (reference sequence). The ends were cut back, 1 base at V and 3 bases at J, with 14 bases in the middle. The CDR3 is CASSQVPSGFTDTQYF. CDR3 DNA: TGTGCCAGCAGCCAAGTTCCGAGCGGATTTACAGATACGCAGTATTTT.

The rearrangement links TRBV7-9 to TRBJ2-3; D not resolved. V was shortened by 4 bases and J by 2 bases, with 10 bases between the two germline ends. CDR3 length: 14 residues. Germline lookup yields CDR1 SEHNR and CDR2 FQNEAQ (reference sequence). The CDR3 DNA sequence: TGTGCCAGCAGCTCCGTGCAGATCACAGATACGCAGTATTTT. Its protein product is CASSSVQITDTQYF.

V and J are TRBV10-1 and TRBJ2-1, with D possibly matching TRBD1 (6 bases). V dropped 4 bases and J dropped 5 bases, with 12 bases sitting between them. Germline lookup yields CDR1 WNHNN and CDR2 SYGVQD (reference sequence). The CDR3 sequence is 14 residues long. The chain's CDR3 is CASSAGQSHNEQFF. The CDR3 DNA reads TGCGCCAGCAGTGCCGGACAGTCCCACAATGAGCAGTTCTTC.

CDR3 region: CASSSPLAGNAGELFF. The CDR3 DNA follows: TGTGCCAGCAGCTCCCCTCTAGCGGGAAACGCCGGGGAGCTGTTTTTT. The chain recombines TRBV7-3 with TRBJ2-2; 9 nucleotides match TRBD2. CDR3 length: 16 amino acids. Trimming took 4 bases from V and 6 from J; bases not matched to a gene: 9. The germline V gene has CDR1 SGHTA and CDR2 FQGTGA.

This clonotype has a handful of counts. CDR3 coding DNA: TGTGCCAGCTCATCTAGACTAGCAGACCTCCTCAGCGGTGAGCAGTTCTTC. This encodes CASSSRLADLLSGEQFF. V gene TRBV18 combines with J gene TRBJ2-1; 7 nucleotides match TRBD2. Unmatched junction bases numbered 19, after V lost 5 bases and J lost 9 bases. The CDR3 spans 17 residues. The germline V gene encodes CDR1 KGHSH and CDR2 LQKENI. Full variable domain (rest looked up from reference TRBV18 and TRBJ2-1): NAGVMQNPRHLVRRRGQEARLRCSPMKGHSHVYWYRQLPEEGLKFMVYLQKENIIDESGMPKERFSAEFPKEGPSILRIQQVVRGDSAAYFCASSSRLADLLSGEQFFGPGTRLTVL.

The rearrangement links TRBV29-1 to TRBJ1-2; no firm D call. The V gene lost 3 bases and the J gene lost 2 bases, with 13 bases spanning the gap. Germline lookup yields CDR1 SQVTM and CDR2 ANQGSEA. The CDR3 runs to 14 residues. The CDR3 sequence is CSVDSPGGNYGYTF. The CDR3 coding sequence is TGCAGCGTTGATTCGCCAGGAGGGAACTATGGCTACACCTTC.

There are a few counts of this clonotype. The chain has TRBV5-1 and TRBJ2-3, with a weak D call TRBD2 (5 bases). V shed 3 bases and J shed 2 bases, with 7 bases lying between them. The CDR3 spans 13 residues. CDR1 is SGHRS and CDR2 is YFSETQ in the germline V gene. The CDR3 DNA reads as TGCGCCAGCAGCTATGACTACACAGATACGCAGTATTTT. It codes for CASSYDYTDTQYF.

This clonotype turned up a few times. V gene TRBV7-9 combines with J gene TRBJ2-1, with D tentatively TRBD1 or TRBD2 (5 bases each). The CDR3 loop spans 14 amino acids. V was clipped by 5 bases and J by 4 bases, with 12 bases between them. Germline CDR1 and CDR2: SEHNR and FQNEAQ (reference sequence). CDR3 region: CASSIGTTYNEQFF. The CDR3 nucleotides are TGTGCCAGCAGCATCGGGACCACTTACAATGAGCAGTTCTTC.

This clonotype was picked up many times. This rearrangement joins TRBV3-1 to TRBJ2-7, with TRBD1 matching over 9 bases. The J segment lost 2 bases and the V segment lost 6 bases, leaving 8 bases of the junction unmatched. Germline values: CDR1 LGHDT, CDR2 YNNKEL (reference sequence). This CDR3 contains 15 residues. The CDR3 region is CASSQMGQGTYEQYF. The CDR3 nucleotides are TGTGCCAGCAGTCAGATGGGACAGGGCACCTACGAGCAGTACTTC.

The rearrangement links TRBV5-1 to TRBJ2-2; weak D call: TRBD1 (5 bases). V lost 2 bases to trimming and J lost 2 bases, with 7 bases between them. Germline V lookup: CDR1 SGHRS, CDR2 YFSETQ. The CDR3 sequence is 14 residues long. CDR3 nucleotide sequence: TGCGCCAGCAGCTTAGACAGCAACACCGGGGAGCTGTTTTTT. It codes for CASSLDSNTGELFF.

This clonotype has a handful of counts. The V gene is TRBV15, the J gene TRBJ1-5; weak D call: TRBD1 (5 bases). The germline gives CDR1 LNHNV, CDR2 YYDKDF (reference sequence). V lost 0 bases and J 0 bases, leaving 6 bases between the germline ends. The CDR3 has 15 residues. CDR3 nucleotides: TGTGCCACCAGCAGAGACCAGGGTAGCAATCAGCCCCAGCATTTT. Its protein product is CATSRDQGSNQPQHF.

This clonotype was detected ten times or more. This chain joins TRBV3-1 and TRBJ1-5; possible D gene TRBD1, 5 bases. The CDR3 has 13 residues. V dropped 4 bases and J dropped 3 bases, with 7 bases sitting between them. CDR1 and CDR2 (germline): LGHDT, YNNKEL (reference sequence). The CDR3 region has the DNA TGTGCCAGCAGCCGAGGGGACAATCAGCCCCAGCATTTT. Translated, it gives CASSRGDNQPQHF.

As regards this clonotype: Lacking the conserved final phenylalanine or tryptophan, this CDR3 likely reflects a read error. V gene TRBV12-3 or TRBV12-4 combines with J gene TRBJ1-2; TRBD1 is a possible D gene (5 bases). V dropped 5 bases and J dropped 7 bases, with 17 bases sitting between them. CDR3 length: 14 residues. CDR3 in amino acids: CASSPLGAAGGYTL. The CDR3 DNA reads TGTGCCAGCAGTCCCCTCGGGGCTGCGGGTGGCTACACCCTC.

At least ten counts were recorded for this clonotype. CDR3: CSARRREETQYF. DNA for the CDR3: TGCAGTGCTAGGCGAAGAGAAGAGACCCAGTACTTC. The chain employs TRBV20-1 and TRBJ2-5; D ambiguous. Germline V gene data show CDR1 as DFQATT and CDR2 as SNEGSKA (reference sequence). The CDR3 has 12 residues. V was trimmed by 3 bases and J by 3 bases, leaving 8 bases between them.

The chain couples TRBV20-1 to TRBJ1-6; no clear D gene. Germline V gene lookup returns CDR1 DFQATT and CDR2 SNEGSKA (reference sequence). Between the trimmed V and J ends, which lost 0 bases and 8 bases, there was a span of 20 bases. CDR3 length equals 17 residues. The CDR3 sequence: CSARDPRGGSGYSPLHF. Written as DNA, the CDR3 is TGCAGTGCTAGAGATCCCCGGGGTGGGTCAGGATATTCACCCCTCCACTTT.

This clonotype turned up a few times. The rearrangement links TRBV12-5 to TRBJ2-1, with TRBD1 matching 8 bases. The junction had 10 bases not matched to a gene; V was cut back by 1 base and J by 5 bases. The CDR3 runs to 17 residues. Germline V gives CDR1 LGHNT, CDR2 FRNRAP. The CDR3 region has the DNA TGTGCTAGTGGTTTGGCTCCACTCGGGACAGGACACAATGAGCAGTTCTTC. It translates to CASGLAPLGTGHNEQFF. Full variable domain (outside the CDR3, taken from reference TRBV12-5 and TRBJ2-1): DARVTQTPRHKVTEMGQEVTMRCQPILGHNTVFWYRQTMMQGLELLAYFRNRAPLDDSGMPKDRFSAEMPDATLATLKIQPSEPRDSAVYFCASGLAPLGTGHNEQFFGPGTRLTVL.

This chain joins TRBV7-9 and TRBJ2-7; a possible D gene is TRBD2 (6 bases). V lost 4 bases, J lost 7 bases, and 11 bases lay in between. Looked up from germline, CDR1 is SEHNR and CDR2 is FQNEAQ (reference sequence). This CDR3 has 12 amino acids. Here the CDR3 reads CASSSGRGEQYF. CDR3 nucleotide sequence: TGTGCCAGCAGCTCCGGGCGGGGTGAGCAGTACTTC.

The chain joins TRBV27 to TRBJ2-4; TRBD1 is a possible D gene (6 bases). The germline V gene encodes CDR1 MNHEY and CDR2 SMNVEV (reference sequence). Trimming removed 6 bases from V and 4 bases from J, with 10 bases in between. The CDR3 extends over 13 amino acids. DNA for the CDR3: TGTGCCAGCAGCCAGGACAGAAAAAACATTCAGTACTTC. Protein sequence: CASSQDRKNIQYF.